The rows below give T cell receptor beta chains drawn from one sample of a study of radiation and T cells in renal cell carcinoma. Here immunoSEQ multiplex PCR was the method, and the copy in TCRdb shows in-frame clones only, minus some. The table has roughly 130,000 clones, about 81% seen once; the top ten hold 1.9%. Sequences were derived from blood, sampled from a patient whose treatment included radiotherapy and nephrectomy. Receptors were obtained from a woman aged 55-70 years with renal cell carcinoma. The CDR3 runs from the conserved cysteine through the conserved F or W.

>TRBJ2-1|TRBV29-1
CSVDSTSYNEQFF
>TRBJ1-4|TRBV29-1
CSVTKTGKDEKLFF
>TRBJ2-1|TRBV19
CASSGLRYNEQFF
>TRBJ2-1|TRBV5-5
CASTTGTDSRQYNEQFF
>TRBJ1-3|TRBV5-1
CASSYGASGNTIYF
>TRBJ2-1|TRBV27
CASSPGDRAYNEQFF
>TRBJ1-1|TRBV11-1
CASSWTGTNTEAFF
>TRBJ2-1|TRBV6-5
CASRGPTTNSEQFF
>TRBJ1-6|TRBV15
CATSRDNGESYNSPLHF
>TRBJ1-2|TRBV5-6
CASSLERGREDYGYTF
>TRBJ1-1|TRBV9
CASSVSTRTENTEAFF
>TRBJ1-1|TRBV4-1
CASSQQTGMNTEAFF
>TRBJ2-7|TRBV4-1
CASSHRTGGSNEQYF
>TRBJ1-2|TRBV6-1
CASSDRVHYGYTF
>TRBJ2-1|TRBV27
CASSLSWGRGEQFF
>TRBJ2-5|TRBV7-9
CASSQAPGLRTQYF
>TRBJ1-3|TRBV10-3
CAISESRDTGNTIYF
>TRBJ1-2|TRBV10-3
CAISEGLRDYGYTF
>TRBJ2-1|TRBV5-1
CASSLGSYNEQFF
>TRBJ1-3|TRBV10-1
CASSEGLTSGNTIYF
>TRBJ2-6|TRBV28
CASFPGFGANVLTF
>TRBJ1-1|TRBV5-1
CASSLGTENTEAFF
>TRBJ1-2|TRBV9
CASSTSWGGGITF
>TRBJ2-7|TRBV28
CASSYTFYYEQYF
>TRBJ2-7|TRBV7-2
CASSPAGSYEQYF
>TRBJ1-2|TRBV2
CASKLGVPDGYTF
>TRBJ2-7|TRBV10-2
CASSRGLAGVGEQYF
>TRBJ1-2|TRBV7-2
CASSLGRGQDYGYTF
>TRBJ2-5|TRBV5-1
CASSSGQPKRETQYF
>TRBJ2-1|TRBV19
CASSIRQVNEQFF
>TRBJ2-1|TRBV28
CASSFGVIDEQFF
>TRBJ1-3|TRBV5-3
CARSPTGSGNTIYF
>TRBJ2-7|TRBV6-1
CASSRQRAREQYF
>TRBJ2-6|TRBV6-1
CASSEYGTGAGANVLTF
>TRBJ1-2|TRBV6-1
CASIEGYGYTF
>TRBJ2-2|TRBV5-5
CASSWTGDTGELFF
>TRBJ1-3|TRBV5-1
CASSGDRAGNTIYF
>TRBJ1-1|TRBV19
CASAFTGNTEAFF
>TRBJ1-1|TRBV18
CASSQGLGTGEPEAFF
>TRBJ1-5|TRBV28
CASESGTGGYQPQHF
>TRBJ2-1|TRBV11-2
CASVGGVGNEQFF
>TRBJ1-6|TRBV7-7
CASSLLPGQGNSPLHF
>TRBJ1-2|TRBV11-2
CASSLRHYGYTF
>TRBJ1-2|TRBV7-9
CASSRPEVNYGYTF
>TRBJ1-1|TRBV4-1
CASSQDSLNTEAFF
>TRBJ1-2|TRBV10-3
CAISGRGESYGYTF
>TRBJ2-2|TRBV4-2
CASSQGGQTGELFF